One and the same sample provided the 21 T cell receptor beta chains below, sequenced in a study of blood T cells in healthy people across ages. A second PCR of about 6 to 11 cycles used a sample-barcoded 5' primer and a J-beta primer mix. MiXCR was run by TCRdb on the 5' RACE reads, yielding one entry per CDR3 protein. This table holds about 770,000 distinct CDR3 sequences, under 45% found once. Sample: blood. These receptors all come from a man in his 60s in good health.

The gene calls are TRBV10-3 and TRBJ1-1; a weak D match, TRBD1 (5 bases). The CDR3 has 14 residues. Germline V gives CDR1 ENHRY, CDR2 SYGVKD. The V and J ends lost 0 bases and 6 bases respectively, with 11 bases between them. CDR3 in amino acids: CAISESTGVPEAFF. CDR3 sequence (DNA): TGTGCCATCAGTGAGTCGACGGGGGTTCCTGAAGCTTTCTTT.

The count of this clonotype is one. The rearrangement uses TRBV20-1 and TRBJ2-1; TRBD2 is a possible D gene (6 bases). This CDR3 has 15 residues. V shed 6 bases and J shed 5 bases, with 20 bases lying between them. Looked up from germline, CDR1 is DFQATT and CDR2 is SNEGSKA (reference sequence). The CDR3 DNA sequence: TGCAGTGCACCCCAGGTGGGGTTAGCGGACAATGAGCAGTTCTTC. Its protein product is CSAPQVGLADNEQFF.

This clonotype was detected only a few times. The chain has TRBV6-6 and TRBJ1-2; D remains ambiguous. Germline V gives CDR1 MNHNY, CDR2 SVGAGI (reference sequence). The V and J ends lost 7 bases and 8 bases respectively, with 14 bases between them. This CDR3 region has 12 residues. The CDR3 reads CASTKEHPGYTF. In nucleotides, the CDR3 is TGTGCCAGCACCAAAGAACATCCAGGCTACACCTTC.

This clonotype was found many times. The chain joins TRBV5-6 to TRBJ2-4; D is unclear. The CDR3 runs 14 residues. Trimming removed 5 bases at V and 0 bases at J, with 9 bases between. Germline V lookup: CDR1 SGHDT, CDR2 YYEEEE. As DNA, the CDR3 is TGTGCCAGCAGTACTCTGCTAGCCAAAAACATTCAGTACTTC. This translates into CASSTLLAKNIQYF.

J is TRBJ2-7 and V is TRBV7-8, with 9 bases fitting TRBD1. The CDR3 covers 18 residues. Germline trimming cut 1 base from V and 0 bases from J; bases unmatched to any gene: 10. The germline CDR1 and CDR2 sequences are SGHVS and FQNEAQ. The CDR3 region is CASSLVVSGTGSSYEQYF. The CDR3 nucleotides read TGTGCCAGCAGCTTAGTGGTCTCCGGGACAGGGAGCTCCTACGAGCAGTACTTC.

The chain combines TRBV2 with TRBJ2-5; D is unclear. From germline, CDR1 is SNHLY and CDR2 FYNNEI. There are 14 residues in the CDR3. Trimming removed 7 bases at V and 2 bases at J, with 14 bases between. The DNA for the CDR3 is TGTGCCAGCACCGAACCGGGCAAGCAAGAGACCCAGTACTTC. This sequence encodes CASTEPGKQETQYF.

This rearrangement joins TRBV7-8 to TRBJ2-4; D is possibly TRBD1 (5 bases). With 1 base removed from V and 13 bases from J, the gap between germline ends came to 20 bases. Germline values: CDR1 SGHVS, CDR2 FQNEAQ. The CDR3 loop spans 15 amino acids. DNA for the CDR3: TGTGCCAGCAGCTTAGGTGGGGCAACCTACAATGAGCAGTACTTC. Translation: CASSLGGATYNEQYF.

Ten or more counts support this clonotype. V and J are TRBV20-1 and TRBJ2-6; the D gene is possibly TRBD2 (5 bases). V was clipped by 3 bases and J by 13 bases, with 16 bases between them. The CDR3 runs to 13 residues. Germline loops: CDR1 DFQATT, CDR2 SNEGSKA (reference sequence). CDR3 sequence reads: CSARSGQDLVLTF. The CDR3 nucleotides read TGCAGTGCTAGGTCAGGCCAGGACTTGGTCCTGACTTTC.

There are a few counts of this clonotype. The chain combines TRBV7-6 with TRBJ1-2; possible D gene TRBD1, 6 bases. CDR3 size: 13 residues. The germline V gene encodes CDR1 SGHVS and CDR2 FNYEAQ. Trimming shortened V by 2 bases and J by 6 bases, and 10 bases separated the two germline ends. Written as DNA, the CDR3 is TGTGCCAGCAGCTTAATAGGGGGTAATGGCTACACCTTC. Amino acids: CASSLIGGNGYTF.

This clonotype was counted once. The chain joins TRBV9 to TRBJ2-3, with TRBD2 matching 9 bases. Germline CDR1 SGDLS, CDR2 YYNGEE. The V gene end was trimmed by 2 bases and the J gene end by 6 bases; junction bases not matched to a gene: 7. This CDR3 comprises 15 residues. The CDR3 here is CASSVSGGHLDTQYF. CDR3 nucleotides: TGTGCCAGCAGCGTTAGCGGGGGACACCTTGATACGCAGTATTTT.

The V call is TRBV30, the J call TRBJ2-3; D unresolved. Deletions cut 4 bases from V and 3 bases from J, with 17 bases between. CDR3 length: 15 amino acids. Germline values: CDR1 GTSNPN, CDR2 SVGIG (reference sequence). The CDR3 here is CAWNGAAVRTDTQYF. DNA for the CDR3: TGTGCCTGGAACGGTGCGGCAGTGCGAACAGATACGCAGTATTTT.

The chain's CDR3 is CATSDSNEQFF. The CDR3 DNA sequence: TGTGCCACCAGTGATTCCAATGAGCAGTTCTTC. V usage is TRBV24-1 and J usage is TRBJ2-1; D not resolved. Germline V lookup: CDR1 KGHDR, CDR2 SFDVKD. V dropped 2 bases and J dropped 6 bases, with 1 base sitting between them. The CDR3 consists of 11 residues.

The gene calls are TRBV20-1 and TRBJ2-7, with 11 bases fitting TRBD2. The CDR3 is 14 residues long. Trimming at V came to 5 bases and at J to 3 bases, leaving 6 bases not matched to a gene. The V gene's germline CDR1 is DFQATT and CDR2 SNEGSKA (reference sequence). In DNA, the CDR3 is TGCAGTGCTCCGGTACTAGCGGGGGTCTACGAGCAGTACTTC. Amino acids: CSAPVLAGVYEQYF.

This clonotype was seen a single time. The genes are TRBV7-8 and TRBJ2-5; TRBD2 matches at 11 bases. V trimming: 5 bases; J trimming: 11 bases; junction bases outside the gene matches: 22. The CDR3 is 18 amino acids. Looked up from germline, CDR1 is SGHVS and CDR2 is FQNEAQ. CDR3 nucleotide sequence: TGTGCCAGCAGCCAAGAAGCGGGTCTAGCGGGGGGAAGCAATGAGCAGTACTTC. Protein sequence: CASSQEAGLAGGSNEQYF.

This clonotype was detected a few times. This chain uses TRBV20-1 with TRBJ2-1; D not certain. The CDR3 consists of 10 residues. V was clipped by 6 bases and J by 7 bases, with 7 bases between them. Germline CDR1 reads DFQATT; CDR2 reads SNEGSKA (reference sequence). The CDR3 sequence: CSATGNEQFF. CDR3 DNA sequence: TGCAGTGCAACCGGGAATGAGCAGTTCTTC.

V is TRBV6-6 and J is TRBJ1-2, with TRBD1 matching over 12 bases. Germline assignment: CDR1 MNHNY and CDR2 SVGAGI (reference sequence). This CDR3 has 15 residues. Trimming took 5 bases from V and 8 from J; bases not matched to a gene: 9. The CDR3 loop is CASSRRDRGPEGYTF. The CDR3 DNA sequence: TGTGCCAGCAGTAGAAGGGACAGGGGGCCGGAAGGCTACACCTTC.

The rearrangement uses TRBV6-2 or TRBV6-3 and TRBJ2-7, with D possibly matching TRBD1 (6 bases). This CDR3 spans 15 amino acids. Germline V CDR1 and CDR2: MNHEY, SVGEGT. V lost 5 bases, J lost 4 bases, and 18 bases lay in between. The CDR3 is CASSVQMGAGYEQYF. Here the CDR3 DNA reads TGTGCCAGCAGTGTCCAAATGGGGGCTGGTTACGAGCAGTACTTC.

This clonotype was counted only a few times. The chain carries TRBV4-2 and TRBJ2-3; D is uncertain. This CDR3 has 15 residues. Per germline, CDR1 LGHNA and CDR2 YNFKEQ. The ends were cut back, 4 bases at V and 2 bases at J, with 13 bases in the middle. The CDR3 bases are TGTGCCAGCAGCCCTAACAAGTTCCCCACAGATACGCAGTATTTT. Encoded protein: CASSPNKFPTDTQYF.

The chain has TRBV29-1 and TRBJ2-1; either TRBD1 or TRBD2 may fit D (5 bases each). The length of the CDR3 is 13 residues. Germline lookup yields CDR1 SQVTM and CDR2 ANQGSEA. Here the CDR3 DNA reads TGCAACGACTCAGGGAGTCCCTACAATGAGCAGTTCTTC. Translated: CNDSGSPYNEQFF.

The chain is built from TRBV5-1 and TRBJ2-1, with 10 bases fitting TRBD1. CDR1 and CDR2 (germline): SGHRS, YFSETQ. The V gene end was trimmed by 6 bases and the J gene end by 8 bases; junction bases not matched to a gene: 8. The CDR3 loop spans 14 amino acids. The CDR3 region is CASTQGQGKYEQFF. The CDR3 bases are TGCGCCAGCACCCAGGGACAGGGGAAATATGAGCAGTTCTTC.

The genes are TRBV4-3 and TRBJ2-1; D ambiguous. Trimming cost V 0 bases and J 1 base, with 10 bases left between them. CDR1 and CDR2 from the germline V gene are LGHNA and YSLEER. CDR3 length equals 16 residues. The CDR3 region is CASSQEGRASYNEQFF. CDR3 bases: TGCGCCAGCAGCCAAGAGGGAAGGGCGTCCTACAATGAGCAGTTCTTC.